This record covers a single TCR beta chain. The entry originates in a study of cytomegalovirus exposure and HLA in healthy donors. Trimming cost V 0 bases and J 8 bases, with 14 bases left between them. Germline V gene sequence: CDR1 SGHRS, CDR2 YFSETQ. The CDR3 loop spans 15 amino acids. Researchers ran the PCR with 60 Vbeta and 13 Jbeta primers. Assay: immunoSEQ multiplex PCR; the TCRdb copy retains only in-frame clones and omits some. The table lists around 150,000 clones, more than 80% of them singletons. The sequence came from a woman aged 25-40 years in good health and CMV-seropositive. Sequenced sample: PBMCs. The V gene is TRBV5-1, the J gene TRBJ1-4; a possible D gene is TRBD1 (5 bases). CDR3: CASSLGGTEEEKLFF. The CDR3 coding sequence is TGCGCCAGCAGCTTGGGGGGCACCGAGGAAGAAAAACTGTTTTTT.